Listed below are T cell receptor beta chains from one sample, sequenced in a study of CD8 T cells in Susac syndrome. TCRdb itself ran the immunoSEQ multiplex PCR reads through MiXCR, one entry per CDR3 protein. The table includes 150,000 to 200,000 distinct CDR3 sequences, just under 95% detected once. What was sequenced was CD4+ T cells from PBMCs. Every receptor here comes from a human donor in good health. CDR3s include the opening cysteine and the closing phenylalanine or tryptophan. D genes are given only for firm matches. Clone size is stated in some rows and not others, as once, few, many or a class when expanded.

>TRBV20-1|TRBD2|.|TRBJ2-1
TGCAGTGCTAGACGCACTAGCGGAGCGACCTACAATGAGCAGTTCTTC
CSARRTSGATYNEQFF
>TRBV29-1|.|.|TRBJ2-7
TGCAGCGGAGCTCAGAGCTCCTACGAGCAGTACTTC
CSGAQSSYEQYF
>TRBV20-1|.|.|TRBJ2-3
TGCAGTGCAGATCGTCGGGCCAACGCTTACACAGATACGCAGTATTTT
CSADRRANAYTDTQYF
>TRBV30|TRBD2|.|TRBJ2-5
TGTGCCTGGAGTATCGGGGGGGCGTGGGAGACCCAGTACTTC
CAWSIGGAWETQYF
>TRBV30|.|.|TRBJ1-5
TGTGCCTGGAGTATGAAGGGGAATCAGCCCCAGCATTTT
CAWSMKGNQPQHF
>TRBV15|TRBD2|.|TRBJ2-3
TGTGCCACCAGCAGAGGACTGACTAGCGGGAGAGCAGATACGCAGTATTTT
CATSRGLTSGRADTQYF
>TRBV14|.|.|TRBJ2-3
TGTGCCAGCAGCCAAGACTACGGCACAGATACGCAGTATTTT
CASSQDYGTDTQYF
>TRBV9|.|.|TRBJ1-3
TGTGCCAGCAGTAAAGAAACAGGCCTCTCTGGAAACACCATATATTTT
CASSKETGLSGNTIYF
>TRBV15|.|.|TRBJ2-5
TGTGCCACCAGCCGGGGTTTTACCCAGTACTTC
CATSRGFTQYF
>TRBV25-1|.|.|TRBJ2-7
TGTGCCAGCAGTAACACAGGGTATAACTCCTACGAGCAGTACTTC
CASSNTGYNSYEQYF
>TRBV28|.|.|TRBJ2-7
TGTGCCACCCGGAGCAACGAGCAGTACTTC
CATRSNEQYF
>TRBV29-1|.|.|TRBJ2-7
TGCAGCGTTGAAGTCGCGACGACTTGGCCTCACTACGAGCAGTACTTC
CSVEVATTWPHYEQYF
>TRBV6-6|.|.|TRBJ2-1
TGTGCCAGCAGTGCAGGGGTTTTGTTCTTC
CASSAGVLFF
>TRBV4-3|TRBD2|.|TRBJ2-1
TGCGCCAGCAGCTTGTTGGGTGGGACTACCAATGAGCAGTTCTTC
CASSLLGGTTNEQFF
>TRBV27|.|.|TRBJ2-7
TGTGCCAGCAGTCCGATCAAGGGATCAACCTACGAGCAGTACTTC
CASSPIKGSTYEQYF
>TRBV7-2|.|many|TRBJ2-3
TGTGCCAGCAGCTTAGATACAGATACGCAGTATTTT
CASSLDTDTQYF
>TRBV20-1|.|.|TRBJ1-2
TGCAGTGCTAGGGGTTTTAACTATGGCTACACCTTC
CSARGFNYGYTF
>TRBV2|.|.|TRBJ2-7
TGTGCCAGCAGTGAAGCTGGGTACGAGCAGTACTTC
CASSEAGYEQYF
>TRBV15|.|.|TRBJ2-1
TGTGCCACCAGCAGAGAGCAGGCCCGAGGCAATGAGCAGTTCTTC
CATSREQARGNEQFF
>TRBV30|.|.|TRBJ2-7
TGTGCCTGGAGTCTGCGGTCGGGCGAGCAGTACTTC
CAWSLRSGEQYF
>TRBV27|TRBD2|.|TRBJ2-1
TGTGCCAGCAGTTTGGGACTAGCCTCGTTTCAGTTCTTC
CASSLGLASFQFF
>TRBV12-3/TRBV12-4|TRBD2|.|TRBJ2-2
TGTGCCAGCAGTTTAAGCGGGAGTAGAACCGGGGAGCTGTTTTTT
CASSLSGSRTGELFF
>TRBV3-1|.|.|TRBJ1-1
TGTGCCACGGTACGGTCGGGGAAAATGAACACTGAAGCTTTCTTT
CATVRSGKMNTEAFF
>TRBV9|TRBD2|.|TRBJ2-2
TGTGCCAGCAGCGACTCTAGCGGGGTGAACACCGGGGAGCTGTTTTTT
CASSDSSGVNTGELFF
>TRBV6-2/TRBV6-3|TRBD1|few|TRBJ2-5
TGTGCCAGCACTCCGACAGGGTACCAAGAGACCCAGTACTTC
CASTPTGYQETQYF
>TRBV12-3/TRBV12-4|.|.|TRBJ2-7
TGTGCCAGCAGTATACTGGGACTTCACGAGCAGTACTTC
CASSILGLHEQYF
>TRBV29-1|TRBD1|.|TRBJ1-2
TGCAGCGTTGAAGATCGGGAGGGGGCTAAAGGCTACACCTTC
CSVEDREGAKGYTF
>TRBV4-2|.|.|TRBJ2-7
TGTGCCAGCAGCCAAGGGCCTCCCTACGAGCAGTACTTC
CASSQGPPYEQYF
>TRBV27|.|.|TRBJ1-5
TGTGCCAGCAGCGGCCGGGACGGAGGGATTCAGCCCCAGCATTTT
CASSGRDGGIQPQHF
>TRBV15|TRBD1|.|TRBJ1-1
TGTGCCACCAGCAGGGACAGGTTCCGGACTGAAGCTTTCTTT
CATSRDRFRTEAFF
>TRBV30|.|.|TRBJ1-1
TGTGCCTGGAGTTGGGGGAACTTTGAAGCTTTCTTT
CAWSWGNFEAFF
>TRBV6-2/TRBV6-3|TRBD1|.|TRBJ1-1
TGTGCCGTGGGACAGGGAGCTGAAGCTTTCTTT
CAVGQGAEAFF
>TRBV20-1|.|.|TRBJ2-5
TGCAGTGCTAGTGAGGGACGGGCAGAGACCCAGTACTTC
CSASEGRAETQYF
>TRBV29-1|.|once|TRBJ1-1
TGCAGCGTTGTCGTAGGGGGGAACACTGAAGCTTTCTTT
CSVVVGGNTEAFF
>TRBV9|TRBD2|.|TRBJ2-7
TGTGCCAGCAGCGAGGGCGGGAGCCCCTTGGAGCAGTACTTC
CASSEGGSPLEQYF
>TRBV3-1|TRBD2|.|TRBJ2-1
TGTGCCAGCAGACGTAGCGGGAGGGAGTATGAGCAGTTCTTC
CASRRSGREYEQFF
>TRBV30|.|.|TRBJ1-2
TGTGCCTGCTCGAGGAGTAGGTATGGCTACACCTTC
CACSRSRYGYTF
>TRBV27|.|.|TRBJ1-2
TGTGCCAGCAGTTTATGGGCAGGGCAGGACTATGGCTACACCTTC
CASSLWAGQDYGYTF
>TRBV7-3|.|.|TRBJ1-1
TGTGCCAGCAGCTTAACTGTGAGTACGGACAGACTTAACACTGAAGCTTTCTTT
CASSLTVSTDRLNTEAFF
>TRBV4-2|TRBD2|.|TRBJ2-5
TGTGCCAGCAGCCCGACTAGCGGTCGACAAGAGACCCAGTACTTC
CASSPTSGRQETQYF
>TRBV5-1|.|.|TRBJ2-1
TGCGCCAGCAGCGCGTCACTAGTTAATGAGCAGTTCTTC
CASSASLVNEQFF
>TRBV20-1|.|.|TRBJ2-7
TGCAGTGCTAGTTTCCCCAGGGGGGCGACCTACGAGCAGTACTTC
CSASFPRGATYEQYF
>TRBV20-1|TRBD1|.|TRBJ2-5
TGCAGTGCTGACAGGGAGCGGGAGACCCAGTACTTC
CSADRERETQYF
>TRBV28|.|.|TRBJ2-3
TGTGCCAGCAGTCCCCAGGGGAGGAAGACAGATACGCAGTATTTT
CASSPQGRKTDTQYF
>TRBV29-1|TRBD1|.|TRBJ1-2
TGCAGCGTTTGTGAAGTGGTCAGGGGGTTTGACTACACCTTC
CSVCEVVRGFDYTF